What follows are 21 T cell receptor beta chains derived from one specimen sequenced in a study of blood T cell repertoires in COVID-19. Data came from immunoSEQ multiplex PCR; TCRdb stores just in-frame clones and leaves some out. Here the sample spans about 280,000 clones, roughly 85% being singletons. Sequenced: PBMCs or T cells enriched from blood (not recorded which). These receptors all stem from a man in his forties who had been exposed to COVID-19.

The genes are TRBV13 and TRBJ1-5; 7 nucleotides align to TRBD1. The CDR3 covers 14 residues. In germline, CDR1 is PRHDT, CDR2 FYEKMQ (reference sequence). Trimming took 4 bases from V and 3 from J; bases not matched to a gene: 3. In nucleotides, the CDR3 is TGTGCCAGCAGCTCACAGGGGCCCAATCAGCCCCAGCATTTT. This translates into CASSSQGPNQPQHF.

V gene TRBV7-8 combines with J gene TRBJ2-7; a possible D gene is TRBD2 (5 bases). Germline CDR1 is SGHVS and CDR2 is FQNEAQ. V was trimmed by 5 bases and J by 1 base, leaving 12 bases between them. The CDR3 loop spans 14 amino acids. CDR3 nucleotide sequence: TGTGCCAGCAGCCTGAGGACTTCATCCTACGAGCAGTACTTC. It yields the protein CASSLRTSSYEQYF.

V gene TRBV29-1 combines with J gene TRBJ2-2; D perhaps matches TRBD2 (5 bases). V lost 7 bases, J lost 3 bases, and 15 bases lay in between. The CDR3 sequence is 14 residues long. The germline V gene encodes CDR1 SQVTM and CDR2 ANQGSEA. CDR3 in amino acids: CSAGSDGDTGELFF. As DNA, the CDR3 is TGCAGCGCCGGATCAGACGGGGACACCGGGGAGCTGTTTTTT.

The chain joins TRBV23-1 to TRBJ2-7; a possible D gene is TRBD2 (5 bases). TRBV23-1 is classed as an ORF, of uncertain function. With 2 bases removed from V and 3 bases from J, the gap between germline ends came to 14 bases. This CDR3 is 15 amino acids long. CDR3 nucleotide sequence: TGCGCCAGCAGTCAACCCCCCCCAAGCGGCTACGAGCAGTACTTC. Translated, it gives CASSQPPPSGYEQYF.

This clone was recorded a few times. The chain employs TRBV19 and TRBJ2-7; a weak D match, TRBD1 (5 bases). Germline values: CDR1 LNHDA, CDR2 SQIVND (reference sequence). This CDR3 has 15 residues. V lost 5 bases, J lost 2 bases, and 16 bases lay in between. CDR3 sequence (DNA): TGTGCCAGTAGTTCCTTTGACAGCCGGGCCTACGAGCAGTACTTC. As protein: CASSSFDSRAYEQYF.

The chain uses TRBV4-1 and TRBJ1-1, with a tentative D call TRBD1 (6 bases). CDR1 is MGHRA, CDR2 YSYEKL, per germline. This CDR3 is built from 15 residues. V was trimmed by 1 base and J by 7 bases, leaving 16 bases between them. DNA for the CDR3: TGCGCCAGCAGCCAAGTGACCCCAGGGGTCGGTGAAGCTTTCTTT. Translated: CASSQVTPGVGEAFF.

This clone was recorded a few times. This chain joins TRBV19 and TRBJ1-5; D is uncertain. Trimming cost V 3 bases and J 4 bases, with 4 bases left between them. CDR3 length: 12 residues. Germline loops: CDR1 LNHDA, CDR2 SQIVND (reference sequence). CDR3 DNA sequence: TGTGCCAGTAGTATCTATAATCAGCCCCAGCATTTT. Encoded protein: CASSIYNQPQHF.

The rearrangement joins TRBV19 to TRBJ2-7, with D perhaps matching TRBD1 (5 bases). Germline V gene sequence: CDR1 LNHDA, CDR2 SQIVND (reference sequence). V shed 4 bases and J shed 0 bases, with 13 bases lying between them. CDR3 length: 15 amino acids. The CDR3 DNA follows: TGTGCCAGTAGTACATCAGGGCCCCTCTCCTACGAGCAGTACTTC. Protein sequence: CASSTSGPLSYEQYF.

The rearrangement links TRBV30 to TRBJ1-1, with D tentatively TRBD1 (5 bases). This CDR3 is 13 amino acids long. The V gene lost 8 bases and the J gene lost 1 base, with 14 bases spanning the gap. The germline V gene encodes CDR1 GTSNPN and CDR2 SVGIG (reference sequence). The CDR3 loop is CAVPVGGNTEAFF. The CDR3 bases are TGTGCCGTCCCGGTGGGGGGGAACACTGAAGCTTTCTTT. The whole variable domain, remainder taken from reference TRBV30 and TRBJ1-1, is SQTIHQWPATLVQPVGSPLSLECTVEGTSNPNLYWYRQAAGRGLQLLFYSVGIGQISSEVPQNLSASRPQDRQFILSSKKLLLSDSGFYLCAVPVGGNTEAFFGQGTRLTVV.

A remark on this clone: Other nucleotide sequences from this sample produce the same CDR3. In nucleotides, the CDR3 is TGCGCCAGCAGCCTGCAGGGGGACTATGGCTACACCTTC. Translating it yields CASSLQGDYGYTF. The chain carries TRBV5-1 and TRBJ1-2; TRBD1 matches at 7 bases. This CDR3 contains 13 residues. Germline lookup yields CDR1 SGHRS and CDR2 YFSETQ. The J segment lost 3 bases and the V segment lost 4 bases, leaving 3 bases of the junction unmatched.

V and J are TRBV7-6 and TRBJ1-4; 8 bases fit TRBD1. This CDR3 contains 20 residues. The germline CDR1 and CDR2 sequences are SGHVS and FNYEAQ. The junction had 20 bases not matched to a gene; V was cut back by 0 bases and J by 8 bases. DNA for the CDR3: TGTGCCAGCAGCTTAGCCAACGCCCAGGGGGCAGGATTAAGAACGGAAAAACTGTTTTTT. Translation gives CASSLANAQGAGLRTEKLFF.

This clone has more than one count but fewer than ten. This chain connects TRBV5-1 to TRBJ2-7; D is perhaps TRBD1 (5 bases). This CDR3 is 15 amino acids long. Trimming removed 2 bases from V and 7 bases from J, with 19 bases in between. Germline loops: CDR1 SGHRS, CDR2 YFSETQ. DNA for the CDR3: TGCGCCAGCAGCTTTTTGTCCCTAGGGGAATATGAGCAGTACTTC. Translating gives CASSFLSLGEYEQYF.

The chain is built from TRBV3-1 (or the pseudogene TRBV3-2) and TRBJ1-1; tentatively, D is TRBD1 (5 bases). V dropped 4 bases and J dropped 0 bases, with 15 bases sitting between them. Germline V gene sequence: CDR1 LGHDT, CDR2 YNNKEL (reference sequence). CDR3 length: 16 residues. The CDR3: CASSPGPGVMNTEAFF. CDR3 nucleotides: TGTGCCAGCAGCCCCGGCCCGGGGGTGATGAACACTGAAGCTTTCTTT.

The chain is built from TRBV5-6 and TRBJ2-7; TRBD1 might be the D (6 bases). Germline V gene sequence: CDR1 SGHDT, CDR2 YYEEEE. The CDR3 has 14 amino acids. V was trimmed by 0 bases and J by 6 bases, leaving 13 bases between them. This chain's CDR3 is CASSLVGPTGEQYF. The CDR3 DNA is TGTGCCAGCAGCTTGGTAGGTCCGACAGGCGAGCAGTACTTC.

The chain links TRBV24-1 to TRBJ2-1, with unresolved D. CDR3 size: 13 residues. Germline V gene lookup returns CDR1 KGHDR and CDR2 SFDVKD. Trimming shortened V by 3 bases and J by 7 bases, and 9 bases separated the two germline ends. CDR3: CATSDIELNEQFF. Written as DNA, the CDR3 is TGTGCCACCAGTGATATAGAACTGAATGAGCAGTTCTTC.

DNA of the CDR3: TGTGCCAGCAGCAACCGGGACAGGGGGCACGGAGAGACCCAGTACTTC. Encoded protein: CASSNRDRGHGETQYF. The chain has TRBV21-1 and TRBJ2-5; the table's D call, TRBD1, was not checked against the DNA. TRBV21-1 is marked as a pseudogene. The CDR3 is made up of 16 amino acids.

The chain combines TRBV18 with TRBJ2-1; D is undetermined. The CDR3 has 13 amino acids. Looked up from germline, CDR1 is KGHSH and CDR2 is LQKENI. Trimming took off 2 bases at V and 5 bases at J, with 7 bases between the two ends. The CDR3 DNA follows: TGTGCCAGCTCACCAAGTGAGGACAATGAGCAGTTCTTC. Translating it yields CASSPSEDNEQFF.

CDR3 sequence reads: CASGGGGDYGYTF. CDR3 nucleotides: TGTGCCAGCGGAGGAGGGGGGGACTATGGCTACACCTTC. The rearrangement uses TRBV21-1 and TRBJ1-2. TRBV21-1 is tagged as a pseudogene. The CDR3 length is 13 residues.

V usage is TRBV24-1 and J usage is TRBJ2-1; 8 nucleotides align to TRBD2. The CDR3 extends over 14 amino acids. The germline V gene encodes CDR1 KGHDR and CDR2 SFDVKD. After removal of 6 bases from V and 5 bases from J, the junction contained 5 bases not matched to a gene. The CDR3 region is CATSRPAGDNEQFF. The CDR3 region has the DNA TGTGCCACCAGTCGACCAGCGGGGGACAATGAGCAGTTCTTC.

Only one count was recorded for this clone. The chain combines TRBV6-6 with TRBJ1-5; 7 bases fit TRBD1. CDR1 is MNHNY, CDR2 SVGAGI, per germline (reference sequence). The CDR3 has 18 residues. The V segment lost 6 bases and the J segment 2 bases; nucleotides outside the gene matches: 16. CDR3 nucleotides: TGTGCCAGCAGACGAAAGGGGACAGCGAATCTCGGCAATCAGCCCCAGCATTTT. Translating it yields CASRRKGTANLGNQPQHF.

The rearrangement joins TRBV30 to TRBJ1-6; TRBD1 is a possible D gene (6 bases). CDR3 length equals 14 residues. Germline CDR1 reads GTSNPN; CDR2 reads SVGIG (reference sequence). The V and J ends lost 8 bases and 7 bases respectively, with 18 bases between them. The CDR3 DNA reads TGTGCCCGGAAGACGGCAGGGGCCAATTCACCCCTCCACTTT. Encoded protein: CARKTAGANSPLHF. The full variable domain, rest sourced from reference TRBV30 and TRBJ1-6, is SQTIHQWPATLVQPVGSPLSLECTVEGTSNPNLYWYRQAAGRGLQLLFYSVGIGQISSEVPQNLSASRPQDRQFILSSKKLLLSDSGFYLCARKTAGANSPLHFGNGTRLTVT.